The rows below give T cell receptor beta chains drawn from one sample of a study of T cells in Graves' hyperthyroidism and ophthalmopathy. Each CDR3 protein is one row after TCRdb ran MiXCR on the multiplex PCR reads. Of fewer than 500,000 distinct CDR3 sequences detected, about 13% appear once; the ten largest clones hold 20%. The sample taken for sequencing was blood. Receptors originate from a man aged 25 to 40 with Graves' hyperthyroidism that later progressed to Graves' ophthalmopathy. The CDR3 runs from the conserved cysteine through the conserved F or W. The order of the fields is CDR3 protein, CDR3 DNA, V gene, D gene, clone size, J gene. A D gene is named only where the DNA matches it firmly. Some rows mark clone size as missing; the rest say once, few, many or name a class of expanded clone.

CASSFTGTQPQHF,TGTGCCAGCAGCTTCACAGGGACTCAGCCCCAGCATTTT,TRBV7-2,NA,many,TRBJ1-5
CASRRPQGAQSTDTQYF,TGTGCCAGCAGGCGACCTCAGGGGGCACAGAGCACAGATACGCAGTATTTT,TRBV28,TRBD1,few,TRBJ2-3
CASSLASGRGEQYF,TGTGCCAGCAGCTTAGCGTCCGGCCGGGGCGAGCAGTACTTC,TRBV7-6,NA,few,TRBJ2-7
CAISESGDEPEEQFF,TGTGCCATCAGTGAGTCGGGGGACGAACCCGAGGAGCAGTTCTTC,TRBV10-3,NA,few,TRBJ2-1
CASSQGGSSYNEQLF,TGCGCCAGCAGCCAAGGGGGGAGCTCCTACAATGAGCAGCTCTTC,TRBV4-1,NA,NA,TRBJ2-1
CAWSVGPEAFF,TGTGCCTGGAGTGTAGGTCCAGAAGCTTTCTTT,TRBV30,NA,many,TRBJ1-1
CASSLERYEQYF,TGTGCCAGCAGCTTAGAGCGTTACGAGCAGTACTTC,TRBV7-9,NA,few,TRBJ2-7
CASSFGTSGVPEQYF,TGTGCCAGCAGCTTCGGGACTAGCGGGGTTCCCGAGCAGTACTTC,TRBV7-6,TRBD2,many,TRBJ2-7
CASSVDGQPNQPQHF,TGTGCCAGCAGCGTAGATGGGCAGCCCAATCAGCCCCAGCATTTT,TRBV9,NA,many,TRBJ1-5
CASSQVLHPSQGTQYF,TGTGCCAGCAGCCAAGTCCTTCATCCTAGCCAGGGGACCCAGTACTTC,TRBV3-1,NA,many,TRBJ2-5
CASSSRGAGETQYF,TGTGCCAGCAGTTCGCGGGGGGCCGGGGAGACCCAGTACTTC,TRBV28,TRBD2,many,TRBJ2-5
CASRPTVGDEQFF,TGTGCCAGCAGGCCGACAGTGGGCGATGAGCAGTTCTTC,TRBV6-1,NA,NA,TRBJ2-1
CASSMTGGIEKLFF,TGTGCCAGCAGCATGACAGGGGGTATTGAAAAACTGTTTTTT,TRBV7-9,TRBD1,many,TRBJ1-4
CASSEEAGTWDTQYF,TGTGCCAGCAGTGAAGAAGCGGGGACGTGGGATACGCAGTATTTT,TRBV6-1,TRBD2,NA,TRBJ2-3
CASSPGTRNNEQFF,TGTGCCAGCAGCCCAGGGACGCGTAACAATGAGCAGTTCTTC,TRBV9,NA,NA,TRBJ2-1
CASSHPGLGSSYEQYF,TGTGCCAGCAGTCACCCCGGGTTGGGGAGCTCCTACGAGCAGTACTTC,TRBV6-1,NA,NA,TRBJ2-7
CSASLTFQETQYF,TGCAGTGCTAGTCTGACATTCCAAGAGACCCAGTACTTC,TRBV20-1,NA,many,TRBJ2-5
CASSLSRSSYEQYF,TGTGCCAGCAGCTTATCGAGGAGCTCCTACGAGCAGTACTTC,TRBV7-9,NA,many,TRBJ2-7
CAWSVGQSNSPLHF,TGTGCCTGGAGTGTGGGGCAGAGTAATTCACCCCTCCACTTT,TRBV30,NA,NA,TRBJ1-6
CASSPKYEQYF,TGTGCCAGCAGCCCAAAATACGAGCAGTACTTC,TRBV28,NA,many,TRBJ2-7
CASSFKGQEGPWVAFF,TGTGCCAGCAGTTTTAAGGGACAGGAGGGGCCCTGGGTAGCTTTCTTT,TRBV28,TRBD1,many,TRBJ1-1
CASSHTARDSTDMQYF,TGTGCCAGCAGCCATACCGCCAGGGATAGCACAGATATGCAGTATTTT,TRBV9,NA,NA,TRBJ2-3
CASSQEGRFSSGNTIYF,TGTGCCAGCAGCCAAGAGGGACGCTTCTCCTCTGGAAACACCATATATTTT,TRBV9,NA,many,TRBJ1-3
CATSDPIKRGYTF,TGTGCCACCAGTGACCCTATAAAGAGGGGCTACACCTTC,TRBV24-1,NA,few,TRBJ1-2
CASSPPGSQLSEQFF,TGTGCCAGCTCACCACCTGGGTCCCAACTCAGTGAGCAGTTCTTC,TRBV18,NA,few,TRBJ2-1
CASSQEPTWLKSGNTIYF,TGTGCCAGCAGCCAAGAGCCCACATGGCTCAAATCTGGAAACACCATATATTTT,TRBV5-6,NA,NA,TRBJ1-3
CASTKGTSGNEQFF,TGCGCCAGCACCAAGGGGACTAGCGGAAATGAGCAGTTCTTC,TRBV5-1,TRBD2,many,TRBJ2-1